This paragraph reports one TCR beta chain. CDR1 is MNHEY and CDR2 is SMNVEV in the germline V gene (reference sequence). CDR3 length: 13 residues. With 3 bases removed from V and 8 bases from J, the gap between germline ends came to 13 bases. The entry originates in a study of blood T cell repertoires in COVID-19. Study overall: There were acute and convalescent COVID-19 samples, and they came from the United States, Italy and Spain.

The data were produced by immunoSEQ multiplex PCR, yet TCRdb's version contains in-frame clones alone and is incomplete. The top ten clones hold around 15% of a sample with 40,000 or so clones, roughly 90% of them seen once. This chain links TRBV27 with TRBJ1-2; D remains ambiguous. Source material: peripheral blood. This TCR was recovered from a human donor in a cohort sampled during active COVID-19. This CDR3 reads CASSFGPRQGYTF. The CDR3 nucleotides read TGTGCCAGCAGTTTTGGCCCCCGTCAGGGCTACACCTTC.